Following are 2 T cell receptor beta chains from one sample sequenced in a study of cytomegalovirus exposure and HLA in healthy donors. 60 Vbeta and 13 Jbeta primers were used in PCR. The repertoire was sequenced with immunoSEQ multiplex PCR; TCRdb's copy has only in-frame clones and lacks some. The data contain some 100,000 clones, under 80% of them singletons. Sample: PBMCs. The source is a woman in her fifties or sixties in good health and CMV-seropositive.

In this sample, this clone turned up once. This chain links TRBV19 with TRBJ1-1; TRBD1 agrees at 7 bases. The V segment lost 6 bases and the J segment 8 bases; nucleotides outside the gene matches: 6. The germline V gene has CDR1 LNHDA and CDR2 SQIVND (reference sequence). The CDR3 spans 12 residues. The CDR3 region is CASSQTGTEAFF. The CDR3 DNA is TGTGCCAGTAGCCAGACAGGGACGGAAGCTTTCTTT.

J is TRBJ1-2 and V is TRBV25-1; 7 bases are shared with TRBD1. CDR1 and CDR2 (germline): MGHDK, SYGVNS. J gave up 7 bases and V 2 bases, and 7 bases lay outside the gene matches. CDR3 size: 14 residues. CDR3 coding DNA: TGTGCCAGCAGTGAAACCGGGACAGCGGCTGGCTACACCTTC. It translates to CASSETGTAAGYTF.